This TCR beta chain was retrieved from a study of blood T cell repertoires in COVID-19 (dated by TCRdb to the early 2020s). About the investigation overall: Samples covering the acute and convalescent phases of COVID-19 were provided by collaborators in the United States, Italy and Spain. Samples were obtained from the ongoing ImmuneRACE study (first 160 participants) and from 1,200 or so subjects provided by 6 global collaborators. The prospective study material was composed of cDNA or gDNA derived from T cells, B-cell-depleted T cells, or PBMCs. The dataset comprised deeply sampled blood TCRbeta repertoires from subjects exposed to, actively infected with, or recovered from COVID-19. Nearly every sample came with metadata listing a de-identified subject ID, COVID-19 status, age in years and sex. A freely available public database, intended as a resource for researchers studying the immune response to SARS-CoV-2, is where the repertoires were released. HLA class I and class II types, where available, came from metadata supplied by the sample provider rather than from assay-based typing. Study-level results and caveats: How much clinical and demographic metadata was included differed by source and by participant, and the metadata was provided uncurated.

TCRbeta CDR3 regions were amplified from genomic DNA by means of the immunoSEQ Assay, a bias-controlled multiplex PCR. As for the original processing: Nucleated cell counts per sample were estimated from amplification of reference gene primers within the assay. Sequence reads were collapsed and filtered to measure the absolute abundance of every unique TCRbeta CDR3 rearrangement. Productive Simpson clonality was computed per sample as the square root of Simpson's diversity index over productive rearrangements. Imported from immuneACCESS, the table was reduced by TCRdb to in-frame sequences with V and J called. These copies leave out some clones; in studies compared against another copy, an unresolved V gene accounts for under half, and the cause of the remainder is not known. That table gives V, J and clone size, and the DNA gave D and trimming. Counted in this sample were some 250,000 clones; approximately 85% of them appeared once. The ten largest clonotypes hold 1.9% of the sample.

V gives up 3 bases and J gives up 10 bases, and the segment between their germline ends measures 14 bases. For CDR1 and CDR2, the germline V gene lists SGDLS and YYNGEE. The CDR3 contains 14 residues, cysteine and phenylalanine counted. This entry keeps only the CDR3 DNA: 42 bases, framed from base 1. Enrolling through a virtual design, the prospective study's participants ranged in age from about 18 to 89 years and lived across about two dozen United States geographic areas. In the prospective study, cohorts were assigned on the basis of participant-reported clinical history obtained from a screening survey and a study questionnaire. For ImmuneRACE Cohort 3, a participant was defined as recovered based on two consecutive negative NP/OP PCR tests, clearance by a healthcare professional, or resolution of symptoms. Each participant in the prospective study had whole blood, serum and a nasopharyngeal or oropharyngeal swab collected by mobile phlebotomists. Prospective study participants could optionally give additional blood draws and questionnaires over an approximately 2-month period. Before DNA extraction, prospective study blood samples were shipped either frozen or at room temperature.

On this clone itself: Its binding antigen is unknown. Qualities for individual bases were not recorded, and no much larger clone is one base off.

The sequenced sample was PBMCs or T cells enriched from blood (not recorded which). The chain uses TRBV9 and TRBJ1-6; tentative D gene TRBD1, with 6 bases matching. The sequence was obtained from a woman in her 50s who had recovered from COVID-19. At the DNA level, the sequence is TGTGCCAGCAGCGCGTTAACAGGGATCTCACCCCTCCACTTT. This yields the protein CASSALTGISPLHF. When the CDR3 is completed using the reference TRBV9 and TRBJ1-6 genes on either side, the full variable domain is DSGVTQTPKHLITATGQRVTLRCSPRSGDLSVYWYQQSLDQGLQFLIQYYNGEERAKGNILERFSAQQFPDLHSELNLSSLELGDSALYFCASSALTGISPLHFGNGTRLTVT.